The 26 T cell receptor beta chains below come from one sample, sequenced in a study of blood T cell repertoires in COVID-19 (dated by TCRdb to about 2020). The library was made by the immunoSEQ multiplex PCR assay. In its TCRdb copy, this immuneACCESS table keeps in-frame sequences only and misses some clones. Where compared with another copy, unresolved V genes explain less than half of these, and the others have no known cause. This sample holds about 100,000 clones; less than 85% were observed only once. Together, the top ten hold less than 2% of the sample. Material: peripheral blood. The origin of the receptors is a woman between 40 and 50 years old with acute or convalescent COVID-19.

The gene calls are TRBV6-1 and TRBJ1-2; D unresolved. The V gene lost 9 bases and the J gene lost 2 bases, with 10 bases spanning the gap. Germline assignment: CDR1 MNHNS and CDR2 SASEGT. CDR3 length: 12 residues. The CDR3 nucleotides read TGTGCCAGTAGTTCCCAGAACTATGGCTACACCTTC. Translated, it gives CASSSQNYGYTF.

CDR3 loop: CASRLRADSSYNEQFF. CDR3 in DNA: TGTGCCAGCCGACTCAGGGCGGACAGCTCCTACAATGAGCAGTTCTTC. This sequence joins TRBV14 and TRBJ2-1; tentatively, D is TRBD1 (6 bases). The CDR3 is made up of 16 amino acids. The V end was cut by 8 bases, the J end by 0 bases, with 17 bases between. Germline V gene lookup returns CDR1 SGHDN and CDR2 FVKESK.

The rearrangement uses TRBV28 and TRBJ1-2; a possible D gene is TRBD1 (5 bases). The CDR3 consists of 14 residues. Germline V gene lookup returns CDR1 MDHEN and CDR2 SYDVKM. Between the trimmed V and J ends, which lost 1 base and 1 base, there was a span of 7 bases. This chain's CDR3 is CASSLYRFNYGYTF. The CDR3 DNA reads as TGTGCCAGCAGTTTATACAGGTTTAACTATGGCTACACCTTC.

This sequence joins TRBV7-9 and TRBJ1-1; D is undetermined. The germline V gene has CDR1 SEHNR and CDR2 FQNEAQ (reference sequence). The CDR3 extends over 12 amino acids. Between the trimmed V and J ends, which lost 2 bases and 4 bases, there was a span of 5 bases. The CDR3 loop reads CASSLFGTEAFF. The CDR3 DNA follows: TGTGCCAGCAGCTTATTCGGCACTGAAGCTTTCTTT.

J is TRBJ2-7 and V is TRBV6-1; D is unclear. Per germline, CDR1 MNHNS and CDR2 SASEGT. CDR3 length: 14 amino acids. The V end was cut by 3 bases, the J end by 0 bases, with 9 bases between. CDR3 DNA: TGTGCCAGCAGTGATGGGCCAGCCTCCTACGAGCAGTACTTC. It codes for CASSDGPASYEQYF.

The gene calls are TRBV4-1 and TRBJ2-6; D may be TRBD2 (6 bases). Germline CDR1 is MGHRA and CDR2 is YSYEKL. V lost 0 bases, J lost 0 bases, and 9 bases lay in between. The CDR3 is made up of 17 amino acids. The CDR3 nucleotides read TGCGCCAGCAGCCAAGATTGGGACTTCTCTGGGGCCAACGTCCTGACTTTC. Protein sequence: CASSQDWDFSGANVLTF.

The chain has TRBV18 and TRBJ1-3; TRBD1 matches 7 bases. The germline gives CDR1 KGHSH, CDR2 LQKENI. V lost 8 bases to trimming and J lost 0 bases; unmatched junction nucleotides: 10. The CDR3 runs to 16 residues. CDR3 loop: CASTKGQLSSGNTIYF. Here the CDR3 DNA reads TGTGCCAGCACTAAGGGACAGCTAAGCTCTGGAAACACCATATATTTT. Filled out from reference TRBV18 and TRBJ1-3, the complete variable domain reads NAGVMQNPRHLVRRRGQEARLRCSPMKGHSHVYWYRQLPEEGLKFMVYLQKENIIDESGMPKERFSAEFPKEGPSILRIQQVVRGDSAAYFCASTKGQLSSGNTIYFGEGSWLTVV.

The DNA for the CDR3 is TGTGCCAGCAGCGTGACAGGGATCTACGAGCAGTACTTC. It yields the protein CASSVTGIYEQYF. V is TRBV5-4 and J is TRBJ2-7; 7 bases are a match to TRBD1. CDR1 and CDR2 (germline): SGHNT, YYREEE (reference sequence). With V trimmed by 4 bases and J by 3 bases, 4 bases remained unmatched. The CDR3 has 13 residues.

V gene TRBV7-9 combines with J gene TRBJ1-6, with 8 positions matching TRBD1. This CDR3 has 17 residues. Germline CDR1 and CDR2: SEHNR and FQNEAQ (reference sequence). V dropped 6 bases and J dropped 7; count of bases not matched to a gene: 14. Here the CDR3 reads CASRQSRTGDRNSPLHF. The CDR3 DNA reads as TGTGCCAGCAGACAGTCGAGGACGGGGGACAGGAATTCACCCCTCCACTTT.

The CDR3 loop reads CASTREETQYF. As DNA, the CDR3 is TGTGCCAGCACCAGGGAAGAGACCCAGTACTTC. The V gene is TRBV6-5, the J gene TRBJ2-5; D perhaps matches TRBD1 (5 bases). Germline V CDR1 and CDR2: MNHEY, SVGAGI. The CDR3 is made up of 11 amino acids. Trimming removed 7 bases from V and 3 bases from J, with 6 bases in between.

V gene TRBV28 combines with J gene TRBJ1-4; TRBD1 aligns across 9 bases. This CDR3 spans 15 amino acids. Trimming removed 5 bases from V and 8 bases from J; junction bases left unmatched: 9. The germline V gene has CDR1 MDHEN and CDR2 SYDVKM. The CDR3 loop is CASSGGTGSYEKLFF. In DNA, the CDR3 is TGTGCCAGCAGTGGGGGGACAGGGAGTTACGAAAAACTGTTTTTT.

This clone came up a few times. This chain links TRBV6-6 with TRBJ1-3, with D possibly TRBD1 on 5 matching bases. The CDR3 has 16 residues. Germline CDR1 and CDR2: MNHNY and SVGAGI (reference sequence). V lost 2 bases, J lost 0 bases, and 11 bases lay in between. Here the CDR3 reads CASSYGTQGSGNTIYF. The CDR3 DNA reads TGTGCCAGCAGTTACGGGACTCAGGGCTCTGGAAACACCATATATTTT.

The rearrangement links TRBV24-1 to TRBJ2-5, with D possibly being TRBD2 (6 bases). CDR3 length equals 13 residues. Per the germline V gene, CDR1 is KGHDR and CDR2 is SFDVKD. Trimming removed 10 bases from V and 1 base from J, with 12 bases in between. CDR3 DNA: TGTGCCACTGCGAGGCGGGGCCAAGAGACCCAGTACTTC. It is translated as CATARRGQETQYF.

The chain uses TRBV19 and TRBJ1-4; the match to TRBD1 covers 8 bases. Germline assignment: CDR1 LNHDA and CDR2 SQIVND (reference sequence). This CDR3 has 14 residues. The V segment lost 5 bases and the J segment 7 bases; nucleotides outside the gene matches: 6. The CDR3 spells CASSHQGASEKLFF. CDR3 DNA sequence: TGTGCCAGTAGTCATCAGGGGGCGAGTGAAAAACTGTTTTTT.

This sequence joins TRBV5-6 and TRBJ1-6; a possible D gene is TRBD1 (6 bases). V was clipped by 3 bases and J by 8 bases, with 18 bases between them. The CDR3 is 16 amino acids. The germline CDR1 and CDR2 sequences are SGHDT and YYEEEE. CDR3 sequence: CASSYPPPRGDSPLHF. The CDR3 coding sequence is TGTGCCAGCAGCTACCCACCCCCCAGGGGTGATTCACCCCTCCACTTT. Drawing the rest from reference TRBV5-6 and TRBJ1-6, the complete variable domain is DAGVTQSPTHLIKTRGQQVTLRCSPKSGHDTVSWYQQALGQGPQFIFQYYEEEERQRGNFPDRFSGHQFPNYSSELNVNALLLGDSALYLCASSYPPPRGDSPLHFGNGTRLTVT.

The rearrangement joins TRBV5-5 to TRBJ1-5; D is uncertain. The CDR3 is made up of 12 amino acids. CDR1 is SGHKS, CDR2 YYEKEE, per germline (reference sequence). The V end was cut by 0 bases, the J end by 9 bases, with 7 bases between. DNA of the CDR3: TGTGCCAGCAGCTTGGCCGGCGGGCCCCAGCATTTT. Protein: CASSLAGGPQHF.

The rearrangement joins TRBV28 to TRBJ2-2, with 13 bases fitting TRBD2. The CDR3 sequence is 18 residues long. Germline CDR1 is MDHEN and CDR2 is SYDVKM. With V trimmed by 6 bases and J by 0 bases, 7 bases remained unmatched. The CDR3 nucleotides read TGTGCCAGCAGCCCGACTAGCGGGGGGCTCGCGAACACCGGGGAGCTGTTTTTT. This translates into CASSPTSGGLANTGELFF. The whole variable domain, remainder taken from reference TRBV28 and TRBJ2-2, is DVKVTQSSRYLVKRTGEKVFLECVQDMDHENMFWYRQDPGLGLRLIYFSYDVKMKEKGDIPEGYSVSREKKERFSLILESASTNQTSMYLCASSPTSGGLANTGELFFGEGSRLTVL.

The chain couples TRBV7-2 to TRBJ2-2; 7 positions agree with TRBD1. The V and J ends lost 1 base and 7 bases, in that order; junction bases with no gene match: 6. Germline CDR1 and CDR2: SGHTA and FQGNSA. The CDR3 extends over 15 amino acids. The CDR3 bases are TGTGCCAGCAGCTTAGTGACAGGGTCCGGCGGGGAGCTGTTTTTT. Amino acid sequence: CASSLVTGSGGELFF.

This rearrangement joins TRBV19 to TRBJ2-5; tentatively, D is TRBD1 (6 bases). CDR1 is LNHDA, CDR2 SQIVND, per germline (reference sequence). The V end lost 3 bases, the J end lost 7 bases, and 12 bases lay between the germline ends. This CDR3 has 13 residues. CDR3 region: CASSIQGTGTQYF. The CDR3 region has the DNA TGTGCCAGTAGTATTCAGGGGACCGGGACCCAGTACTTC.

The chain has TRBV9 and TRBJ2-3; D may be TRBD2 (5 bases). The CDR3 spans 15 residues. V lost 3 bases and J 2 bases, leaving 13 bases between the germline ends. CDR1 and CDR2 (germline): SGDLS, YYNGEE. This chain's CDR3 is CASSGEITFTDTQYF. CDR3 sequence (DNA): TGTGCCAGCAGCGGGGAGATTACATTCACAGATACGCAGTATTTT.

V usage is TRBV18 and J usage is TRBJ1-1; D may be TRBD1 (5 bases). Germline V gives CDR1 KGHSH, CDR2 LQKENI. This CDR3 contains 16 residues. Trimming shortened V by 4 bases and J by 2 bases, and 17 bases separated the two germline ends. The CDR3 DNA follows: TGTGCCAGCTCACAAAACACCGGGGGGTACAACACTGAAGCTTTCTTT. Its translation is CASSQNTGGYNTEAFF. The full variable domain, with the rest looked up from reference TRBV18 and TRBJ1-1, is NAGVMQNPRHLVRRRGQEARLRCSPMKGHSHVYWYRQLPEEGLKFMVYLQKENIIDESGMPKERFSAEFPKEGPSILRIQQVVRGDSAAYFCASSQNTGGYNTEAFFGQGTRLTVV.

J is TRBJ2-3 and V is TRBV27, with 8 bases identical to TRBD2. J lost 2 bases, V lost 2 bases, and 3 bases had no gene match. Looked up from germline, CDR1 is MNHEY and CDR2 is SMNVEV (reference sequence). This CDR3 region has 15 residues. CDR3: CASSLGTRFTDTQYF. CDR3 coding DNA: TGTGCCAGCAGTTTAGGGACTAGGTTCACAGATACGCAGTATTTT.

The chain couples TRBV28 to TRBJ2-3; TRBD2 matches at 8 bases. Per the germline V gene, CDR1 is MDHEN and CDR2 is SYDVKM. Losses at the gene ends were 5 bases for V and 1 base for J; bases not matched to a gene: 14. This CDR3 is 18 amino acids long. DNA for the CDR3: TGTGCCAGCAGTGAATACCGGATAGCGGGGACTCGCACAGATACGCAGTATTTT. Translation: CASSEYRIAGTRTDTQYF.

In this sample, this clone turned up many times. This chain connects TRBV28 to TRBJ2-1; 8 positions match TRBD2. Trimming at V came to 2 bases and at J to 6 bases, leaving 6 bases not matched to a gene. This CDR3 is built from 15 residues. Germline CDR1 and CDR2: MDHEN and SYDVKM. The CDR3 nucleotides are TGTGCCAGCAGTTTAGGGCGGGGGGCCCTCAATGAGCAGTTCTTC. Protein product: CASSLGRGALNEQFF.

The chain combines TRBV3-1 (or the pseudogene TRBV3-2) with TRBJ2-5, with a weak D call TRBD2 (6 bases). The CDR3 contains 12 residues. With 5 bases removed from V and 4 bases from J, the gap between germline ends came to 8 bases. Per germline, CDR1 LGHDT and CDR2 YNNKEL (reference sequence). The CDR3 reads CASSFGGETQYF. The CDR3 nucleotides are TGTGCCAGCAGCTTCGGGGGAGAGACCCAGTACTTC.

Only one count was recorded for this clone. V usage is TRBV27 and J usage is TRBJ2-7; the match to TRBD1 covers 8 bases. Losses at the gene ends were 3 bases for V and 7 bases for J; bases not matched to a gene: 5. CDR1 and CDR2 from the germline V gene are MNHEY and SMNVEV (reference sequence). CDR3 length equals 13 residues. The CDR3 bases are TGTGCCAGCAGTTTCCTGACAGGGGAGGAGCAGTACTTC. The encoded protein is CASSFLTGEEQYF.